The 21 T cell receptor beta chains in this list originate from one sample, sequenced in a study of shared clonotypes between healthy human individuals. Only in-frame clones appear in the TCRdb table, and some are missing; sequencing was by immunoSEQ multiplex PCR. The sample holds millions of clones; approximately 95% are singletons and the top ten take under 0.15%. Sequences were obtained from naive CD4+ T cells sorted from blood. Subset noted: CD45RA+ positively selected. The receptors originated from a man between 18 and 35 years old in good health.

This chain connects TRBV5-8 to TRBJ2-5, with 13 positions matching TRBD2. Germline trimming cut 4 bases from V and 0 bases from J; bases unmatched to any gene: 6. Per germline, CDR1 SGHTS and CDR2 YDEGEE. The CDR3 covers 17 residues. The CDR3 DNA follows: TGTGCCAGCAGCGGGGGACTAGCGGGGACTTACCAAGAGACCCAGTACTTC. This translates into CASSGGLAGTYQETQYF.

The chain joins TRBV18 to TRBJ1-1; tentatively, D is TRBD1 (5 bases). The CDR3 runs 15 residues. From germline, CDR1 is KGHSH and CDR2 LQKENI. V lost 8 bases to trimming and J lost 7 bases, with 23 bases between them. The CDR3 here is CASLGGRDGTGEAFF. CDR3 nucleotides: TGTGCCAGCCTGGGGGGTCGGGACGGCACTGGTGAAGCTTTCTTT. The full variable domain, rest sourced from reference TRBV18 and TRBJ1-1, is NAGVMQNPRHLVRRRGQEARLRCSPMKGHSHVYWYRQLPEEGLKFMVYLQKENIIDESGMPKERFSAEFPKEGPSILRIQQVVRGDSAAYFCASLGGRDGTGEAFFGQGTRLTVV.

The chain couples TRBV9 to TRBJ2-5; TRBD2 aligns across 7 bases. Looked up from germline, CDR1 is SGDLS and CDR2 is YYNGEE. The CDR3 runs 15 residues. Trimming took 3 bases from V and 0 from J; bases not matched to a gene: 5. CDR3 protein: CASSERGGYQETQYF. The CDR3 nucleotides are TGTGCCAGCAGCGAGCGGGGAGGGTACCAAGAGACCCAGTACTTC. Using reference TRBV9 and TRBJ2-5 for the parts outside the CDR3, the full variable domain is DSGVTQTPKHLITATGQRVTLRCSPRSGDLSVYWYQQSLDQGLQFLIQYYNGEERAKGNILERFSAQQFPDLHSELNLSSLELGDSALYFCASSERGGYQETQYFGPGTRLLVL.

The chain has TRBV6-4 and TRBJ2-7, with D possibly matching TRBD2 (6 bases). Germline V gene sequence: CDR1 MRHNA, CDR2 SNTAGT. Trimming took off 5 bases at V and 4 bases at J, with 21 bases between the two ends. The CDR3 spans 16 residues. CDR3 in amino acids: CASSLLTRLARYEQYF. The CDR3 bases are TGTGCCAGCAGTCTCCTGACGAGGCTAGCGAGGTACGAGCAGTACTTC.

Written as DNA, the CDR3 is TGCGCCAGCAGCTTGGCGGGGCACCAAGAGACCCAGTACTTC. Residues: CASSLAGHQETQYF. The chain is built from TRBV5-1 and TRBJ2-5; either TRBD1 or TRBD2 may supply D (5 bases each). V was cut by 0 bases and J by 0 bases, with 6 bases left in between. Per germline, CDR1 SGHRS and CDR2 YFSETQ. The CDR3 totals 14 residues.

Worth noting for this clone: Other DNA sequences within the sample encode an identical CDR3. The J gene is TRBJ1-5, the V gene TRBV2; D is perhaps TRBD1 (5 bases). The CDR3 contains 13 residues. Germline CDR1 and CDR2: SNHLY and FYNNEI. Trimming removed 8 bases at V and 2 bases at J, with 10 bases between. Written as DNA, the CDR3 is TGTGCCAGCCGGGGGGAAGGCAATCAGCCCCAGCATTTT. Its translation: CASRGEGNQPQHF.

The V call is TRBV12-5, the J call TRBJ1-5; D is ambiguous. V was clipped by 5 bases and J by 4 bases, with 9 bases between them. The CDR3 runs 13 residues. Germline CDR1 and CDR2: LGHNT and FRNRAP. Here the CDR3 reads CASGGLQNQPQHF. The DNA of the CDR3 is TGTGCTAGTGGTGGACTCCAGAATCAGCCCCAGCATTTT.

This clone was recorded a few times. The same CDR3 also results from other DNA sequences found in this sample. This sequence joins TRBV5-1 and TRBJ2-3, with 8 bases aligning to TRBD2. The CDR3 is 14 amino acids. Germline V gene data show CDR1 as SGHRS and CDR2 as YFSETQ. V shed 4 bases and J 3 bases; nucleotides not matched to a gene: 4. This chain's CDR3 is CASSLGLATDTQYF. The DNA for the CDR3 is TGCGCCAGCAGCCTAGGACTAGCAACAGATACGCAGTATTTT.

This sequence joins TRBV18 and TRBJ2-3; D is unclear. The CDR3 covers 14 residues. Looked up from germline, CDR1 is KGHSH and CDR2 is LQKENI. The germline V and J ends were trimmed by 3 bases and 0 bases, with 7 bases remaining between them. The CDR3 is CASSPIDSTDTQYF. In DNA form, the CDR3 reads TGTGCCAGCTCACCGATCGACAGCACAGATACGCAGTATTTT.

The chain carries TRBV2 and TRBJ2-1; TRBD2 matches at 14 bases. This CDR3 contains 15 residues. J lost 9 bases, V lost 6 bases, and 7 bases had no gene match. Germline V gives CDR1 SNHLY, CDR2 FYNNEI. This CDR3 reads CASSRGLAGVGEQFF. Here the CDR3 DNA reads TGTGCCAGCAGCCGGGGACTAGCGGGAGTAGGTGAGCAGTTCTTC.

The V call is TRBV14, the J call TRBJ1-6; D gene unclear. The CDR3 contains 14 residues. Germline V lookup: CDR1 SGHDN, CDR2 FVKESK. The V gene lost 1 base and the J gene lost 6 bases, with 7 bases spanning the gap. CDR3 protein: CASSQVQTNSPLHF. The CDR3 DNA is TGTGCCAGCAGCCAAGTACAGACTAATTCACCCCTCCACTTT. Full variable domain (rest looked up from reference TRBV14 and TRBJ1-6): EAGVTQFPSHSVIEKGQTVTLRCDPISGHDNLYWYRRVMGKEIKFLLHFVKESKQDESGMPNNRFLAERTGGTYSTLKVQPAELEDSGVYFCASSQVQTNSPLHFGNGTRLTVT.

The chain uses TRBV29-1 and TRBJ1-1, with D unresolved. The V gene lost 4 bases and the J gene lost 5 bases, with 17 bases spanning the gap. In germline, CDR1 is SQVTM, CDR2 ANQGSEA. The CDR3 spans 14 residues. The DNA for the CDR3 is TGCAGCGTTGCGGCAGCCGCGAAGATTACTGAAGCTTTCTTT. Its protein product is CSVAAAAKITEAFF.

The V and J genes are TRBV5-4 and TRBJ1-1; no definite D call. This CDR3 spans 17 amino acids. Trimming shortened V by 4 bases and J by 0 bases, and 19 bases separated the two germline ends. The V gene's germline CDR1 is SGHNT and CDR2 YYREEE (reference sequence). Here the CDR3 DNA reads TGTGCCAGCAGCGGACCGTTGAGAGGAAGTATGAACACTGAAGCTTTCTTT. It specifies CASSGPLRGSMNTEAFF. Variable domain in full (rest from reference TRBV5-4 and TRBJ1-1): ETGVTQSPTHLIKTRGQQVTLRCSSQSGHNTVSWYQQALGQGPQFIFQYYREEENGRGNFPPRFSGLQFPNYSSELNVNALELDDSALYLCASSGPLRGSMNTEAFFGQGTRLTVV.

The gene calls are TRBV7-9 and TRBJ2-3, with D unclear. The V gene lost 5 bases and the J gene lost 3 bases, with 6 bases spanning the gap. Germline V lookup: CDR1 SEHNR, CDR2 FQNEAQ (reference sequence). The CDR3 contains 12 residues. CDR3 nucleotide sequence: TGTGCCAGCAGCGCTAGGACAGATACGCAGTATTTT. Encoded protein: CASSARTDTQYF.

The V and J genes are TRBV18 and TRBJ2-5; D gene ambiguous. Germline values: CDR1 KGHSH, CDR2 LQKENI. V was cut by 2 bases and J by 4 bases, with 8 bases left in between. This CDR3 has 13 residues. The chain's CDR3 is CASSPVNRETQYF. The CDR3 DNA is TGTGCCAGCTCACCAGTTAACAGAGAGACCCAGTACTTC.

Comments on this clone: The same CDR3 can be traced to other DNA sequences in this sample. The chain couples TRBV5-1 to TRBJ2-1; D is undetermined. Trimming cost V 1 base and J 0 bases, with 8 bases left between them. Germline CDR1 is SGHRS and CDR2 is YFSETQ. This CDR3 is built from 15 residues. The CDR3 DNA follows: TGCGCCAGCAGCTTGCGGGTTACCTCCTACAATGAGCAGTTCTTC. This gives the protein CASSLRVTSYNEQFF.

As concerns this clone: Other DNA sequences of this sample code for an identical CDR3. The J gene is TRBJ2-6, the V gene TRBV19; D not resolved. From germline, CDR1 is LNHDA and CDR2 SQIVND (reference sequence). This CDR3 comprises 13 residues. Trimming left V 3 bases short and J 4 bases short, with 4 bases between. The CDR3 sequence is CASSISGANVLTF. DNA for the CDR3: TGTGCCAGTAGTATTTCCGGGGCCAACGTCCTGACTTTC.

The chain combines TRBV5-4 with TRBJ1-1; TRBD1 is a possible D gene (6 bases). The germline CDR1 and CDR2 sequences are SGHNT and YYREEE (reference sequence). This CDR3 region has 16 residues. The V gene lost 2 bases and the J gene lost 2 bases, with 16 bases spanning the gap. The CDR3 nucleotides are TGTGCCAGCAGCTTTAAGGGGGTAGGGACCAACACTGAAGCTTTCTTT. Its translation: CASSFKGVGTNTEAFF. Drawing the rest from reference TRBV5-4 and TRBJ1-1, the complete variable domain is ETGVTQSPTHLIKTRGQQVTLRCSSQSGHNTVSWYQQALGQGPQFIFQYYREEENGRGNFPPRFSGLQFPNYSSELNVNALELDDSALYLCASSFKGVGTNTEAFFGQGTRLTVV.

The CDR3 loop is CATRTGPPIYEQYF. The CDR3 region has the DNA TGTGCCACCAGGACAGGCCCACCTATCTACGAGCAGTACTTC. This chain links TRBV6-6 with TRBJ2-7; TRBD1 matches 7 bases. Germline V gene lookup returns CDR1 MNHNY and CDR2 SVGAGI (reference sequence). There are 14 residues in the CDR3. The V and J ends lost 10 bases and 3 bases, in that order; junction bases with no gene match: 12.

V gene TRBV19 combines with J gene TRBJ1-6, with TRBD1 matching 9 bases. V was pared by 6 bases and J by 10 bases, with 7 bases of the junction left unmatched. This CDR3 comprises 14 residues. Germline lookup yields CDR1 LNHDA and CDR2 SQIVND (reference sequence). The CDR3 bases are TGTGCCAGTAGGAGGACAGGGGAGGCCTCACCCCTCCACTTT. Encoded protein: CASRRTGEASPLHF.

The V gene is TRBV7-2, the J gene TRBJ2-5; no reliable D call. The ends were cut back, 4 bases at V and 5 bases at J, with 8 bases in the middle. The CDR3 consists of 12 residues. Looked up from germline, CDR1 is SGHTA and CDR2 is FQGNSA. The CDR3 DNA follows: TGTGCCAGCAGCTCTGGGAAGGAGACCCAGTACTTC. This gives the protein CASSSGKETQYF. The variable domain in full, with the rest retrieved from reference TRBV7-2 and TRBJ2-5, is GAGVSQSPSNKVTEKGKDVELRCDPISGHTALYWYRQSLGQGLEFLIYFQGNSAPDKSGLPSDRFSAERTGGSVSTLTIQRTQQEDSAVYLCASSSGKETQYFGPGTRLLVL.